A selection of T cell receptor beta chains follows, all from one sample in a study of T cell responses to AZD1222 COVID-19 vaccine. Clones were read by immunoSEQ multiplex PCR, and TCRdb kept only the in-frame ones, dropping some. Of over 100,000 clones in the sample, approximately 90% are singletons; the top ten hold roughly 0.98%. The input for sequencing was peripheral blood, taken 28 days after the second AZD1222 dose. The receptor source for this set is an adult who received the AZD1222 COVID-19 vaccine. Each CDR3 is given with its conserved first and last residue. The D gene is left open where the match is weak. Clone size is stated in some rows and not others, as once, few, many or a class when expanded.

v_call: TRBV4-1; j_call: TRBJ1-5; d_call: NA; clone_size: NA; cdr3_nt: TGCGCCAGCAGCCAAAGCCCCGCGGGGGGACAGCCCCAGCATTTT; cdr3_aa: CASSQSPAGGQPQHF
v_call: TRBV5-4; j_call: TRBJ1-2; d_call: NA; clone_size: few; cdr3_nt: TGTGCCAGCAGCCAGGACAGAAACCTCTATGGCTACACCTTC; cdr3_aa: CASSQDRNLYGYTF
v_call: TRBV6-5; j_call: TRBJ2-2; d_call: NA; clone_size: NA; cdr3_nt: TGTGCCAGCAGTCTTAAATATTGGGGCACCGGGGAGCTGTTTTTT; cdr3_aa: CASSLKYWGTGELFF
v_call: TRBV7-9; j_call: TRBJ2-2; d_call: TRBD1; clone_size: NA; cdr3_nt: TGTGCCAGCAGCTTAGCAGTGACAGGGTTAGAGGAGCTGTTTTTT; cdr3_aa: CASSLAVTGLEELFF
v_call: TRBV20-1; j_call: TRBJ2-1; d_call: NA; clone_size: once; cdr3_nt: TGCAGTGCTGGTAGGGGGGGGATCTTC; cdr3_aa: CSAGRGGIF
v_call: TRBV7-9; j_call: TRBJ2-2; d_call: TRBD1; clone_size: NA; cdr3_nt: TGTGCCAGCAGCCGAAGGGGACAGAGGAACACCGGGGAGCTGTTTTTT; cdr3_aa: CASSRRGQRNTGELFF
v_call: TRBV5-1; j_call: TRBJ1-4; d_call: NA; clone_size: NA; cdr3_nt: TGCGCCAGCAGCTTGTTTCAGGGTGCTAATGAAAAACTGTTTTTT; cdr3_aa: CASSLFQGANEKLFF
v_call: TRBV4-1; j_call: TRBJ2-3; d_call: NA; clone_size: few; cdr3_nt: TGCGCCAGCAGCCAACCATCGCTTTTGGCGGGGTCAGACACAGATACGCAGTATTTT; cdr3_aa: CASSQPSLLAGSDTDTQYF
v_call: TRBV7-8; j_call: TRBJ1-2; d_call: NA; clone_size: NA; cdr3_nt: TGTGCCAGCAGCCCAGGCAGGGGTGGCTACACCTTC; cdr3_aa: CASSPGRGGYTF
v_call: TRBV5-6; j_call: TRBJ1-2; d_call: NA; clone_size: NA; cdr3_nt: TGTGCCAGCAGCTTACCAGGGAATGATGGGGGCTACACCTTC; cdr3_aa: CASSLPGNDGGYTF
v_call: TRBV7-3; j_call: TRBJ2-1; d_call: TRBD2; clone_size: NA; cdr3_nt: TGTGCCAGCAGCTTAGGTTTTATTGGGAGGGCGAATGAGCAGTTCTTC; cdr3_aa: CASSLGFIGRANEQFF
v_call: TRBV5-1; j_call: TRBJ1-3; d_call: NA; clone_size: NA; cdr3_nt: TGCGCCAGCAGGGGGGACGGCAACTCTGGAAACACCATATATTTT; cdr3_aa: CASRGDGNSGNTIYF
v_call: TRBV23-1; j_call: TRBJ2-7; d_call: NA; clone_size: NA; cdr3_nt: TGCGCCAGCAGTCCTCGACAGTCCTCCTACGAGCAGTACTTC; cdr3_aa: CASSPRQSSYEQYF
v_call: TRBV5-1; j_call: TRBJ2-3; d_call: TRBD1; clone_size: NA; cdr3_nt: TGCGCCAGCAGGCAGGGGGCCACCACAGATACGCAGTATTTT; cdr3_aa: CASRQGATTDTQYF
v_call: TRBV9; j_call: TRBJ1-3; d_call: TRBD1; clone_size: NA; cdr3_nt: TGTGCCAGCTCTACGACAGGGCGCTCCTCTGGAAACACCATATATTTT; cdr3_aa: CASSTTGRSSGNTIYF
v_call: TRBV28; j_call: TRBJ2-2; d_call: NA; clone_size: NA; cdr3_nt: TGTGCCAGCAGCAGCCCCTCGCGCCACGGGGAGCTGTTTTTT; cdr3_aa: CASSSPSRHGELFF
v_call: TRBV15; j_call: TRBJ1-4; d_call: NA; clone_size: once; cdr3_nt: TGTGCCACCAGCCTAGGCGGGGCGAATGAAAAACTGTTTTTT; cdr3_aa: CATSLGGANEKLFF
v_call: TRBV7-3; j_call: TRBJ2-1; d_call: NA; clone_size: NA; cdr3_nt: TGTGCCAGCAGCTACTCTGACAGACACAATGAGCAGTTCTTC; cdr3_aa: CASSYSDRHNEQFF
v_call: TRBV10-2; j_call: TRBJ2-7; d_call: NA; clone_size: NA; cdr3_nt: TGCGCCAGCAGTGAGCGTCGGGGGCAATACGAGCAGTACTTC; cdr3_aa: CASSERRGQYEQYF
v_call: TRBV7-9; j_call: TRBJ2-6; d_call: NA; clone_size: NA; cdr3_nt: TGTGCCAGCAGCTTAAACGGCAGGTTGAATTTCCGGGCCAACGTCCTGACTTTC; cdr3_aa: CASSLNGRLNFRANVLTF
v_call: TRBV5-1; j_call: TRBJ2-7; d_call: NA; clone_size: NA; cdr3_nt: TGCGCCAGCAGCTTGGATCCAGGGCGAGAGCAGTACTTC; cdr3_aa: CASSLDPGREQYF
v_call: TRBV19; j_call: TRBJ2-1; d_call: TRBD1; clone_size: NA; cdr3_nt: TGTGCCAGTACCATTACAGGGGTAAGCAATGAGCAGTTCTTC; cdr3_aa: CASTITGVSNEQFF
v_call: TRBV5-6; j_call: TRBJ2-7; d_call: NA; clone_size: NA; cdr3_nt: TGTGCCAGCAGCTTTACCAGGCGTGACGAGCAGTACTTC; cdr3_aa: CASSFTRRDEQYF
v_call: TRBV5-4; j_call: TRBJ2-2; d_call: NA; clone_size: NA; cdr3_nt: TGTGCCAGCAGCTTGGCCGTCAGGGCCGACACCGGGGAGCTGTTTTTT; cdr3_aa: CASSLAVRADTGELFF
v_call: TRBV6-4; j_call: TRBJ2-1; d_call: TRBD2; clone_size: NA; cdr3_nt: TGTGCCAGCAGTGACTCGACTAGCGGGAGGAATGAGCAGTTCTTC; cdr3_aa: CASSDSTSGRNEQFF
v_call: TRBV4-1; j_call: TRBJ1-1; d_call: NA; clone_size: NA; cdr3_nt: TGCGCCAGCAGCCAAGGACGGGAGAACACTGAAGCTTTCTTT; cdr3_aa: CASSQGRENTEAFF
v_call: TRBV7-3; j_call: TRBJ2-1; d_call: TRBD2; clone_size: NA; cdr3_nt: TGTGCCAGCAGCTTAGATCCTAGCGGGAGTAGCTCCTACAATGAGCAGTTCTTC; cdr3_aa: CASSLDPSGSSSYNEQFF
v_call: TRBV5-1; j_call: TRBJ2-7; d_call: TRBD1; clone_size: NA; cdr3_nt: TGCGCCAGCAGCCCCACCGGGACAGAGAGACCCTACGAGCAGTACTTC; cdr3_aa: CASSPTGTERPYEQYF
v_call: TRBV3-1/TRBV3-2; j_call: TRBJ1-1; d_call: NA; clone_size: NA; cdr3_nt: TGTGCCAGCAGCCGGGGGGCGATGAACACTGAAGCTTTCTTT; cdr3_aa: CASSRGAMNTEAFF
v_call: TRBV18; j_call: TRBJ1-5; d_call: NA; clone_size: NA; cdr3_nt: TGTGCCAGCTCAAAGGTTAACATCCTATGGTCCCCCCCCGGACCATATAGCAATCAGCCCCAGCATTTT; cdr3_aa: CASSKVNILWSPPGPYSNQPQHF
v_call: TRBV20-1; j_call: TRBJ2-7; d_call: NA; clone_size: NA; cdr3_nt: TGCAGTGCCGTAGCTTCCGAGCAGTACTTC; cdr3_aa: CSAVASEQYF
v_call: TRBV18; j_call: TRBJ1-1; d_call: NA; clone_size: once; cdr3_nt: TGTGCCACCCAGATACCGGGGGGCACTGAAGCTTTCTTT; cdr3_aa: CATQIPGGTEAFF
v_call: TRBV5-1; j_call: TRBJ2-3; d_call: NA; clone_size: once; cdr3_nt: TGCGCCAGCAGCACGGAGGTGTCCCCGGATACGCAGTATTTT; cdr3_aa: CASSTEVSPDTQYF
v_call: TRBV10-3; j_call: TRBJ1-2; d_call: NA; clone_size: NA; cdr3_nt: TGTGCCATCGGTCAGGGGAACAGCTATGGCTACACCTTC; cdr3_aa: CAIGQGNSYGYTF
v_call: TRBV28; j_call: TRBJ2-3; d_call: NA; clone_size: NA; cdr3_nt: TGTGCCAGCACCGCCCTCCCAGATACGCAGTATTTT; cdr3_aa: CASTALPDTQYF
v_call: TRBV18; j_call: TRBJ1-6; d_call: NA; clone_size: NA; cdr3_nt: TGTGCCAGCTCACCACGGAATTCACCCCTCCACTTT; cdr3_aa: CASSPRNSPLHF
v_call: TRBV7-9; j_call: TRBJ2-7; d_call: TRBD2; clone_size: NA; cdr3_nt: TGTGCCAGCAGCTTATCGGGACTAGCGGGAGACGAGCAGTACTTC; cdr3_aa: CASSLSGLAGDEQYF
v_call: TRBV19; j_call: TRBJ1-5; d_call: TRBD1; clone_size: NA; cdr3_nt: TGTGCCAGTAGTAGTCCGAGGACAGGGAATCAGCCCCAGCATTTT; cdr3_aa: CASSSPRTGNQPQHF
v_call: TRBV6-5; j_call: TRBJ2-5; d_call: TRBD1; clone_size: NA; cdr3_nt: TGTGCCAGCAGTAGACAGGGGACGGAGACCCAGTACTTC; cdr3_aa: CASSRQGTETQYF
v_call: TRBV30; j_call: TRBJ1-3; d_call: NA; clone_size: NA; cdr3_nt: TGTGCCTTGGGACGCAGGAGCTCTGGAAACACCATATATTTT; cdr3_aa: CALGRRSSGNTIYF
v_call: TRBV27; j_call: TRBJ1-1; d_call: NA; clone_size: NA; cdr3_nt: TGTGCCAGCAACCGGGGGGAAGGCACTGAAGCTTTCTTT; cdr3_aa: CASNRGEGTEAFF